Below, 28 T cell receptor beta chains from the same sample are listed, as sequenced in a study of cytotoxic CD8 clonotypes in ibrutinib-treated CLL. Sequencing was performed with immunoSEQ multiplex PCR; in TCRdb, only in-frame clones are kept and a portion is missing. The table lists hundreds of thousands of clones, 70% of them singletons. Sample: PBMCs, taken after 24 months of ibrutinib treatment. The receptors originated from a human donor with chronic lymphocytic leukemia.

This chain connects TRBV21-1 to TRBJ2-7; the D call in the table, TRBD1, was not verified against the DNA. TRBV21-1 is assigned pseudogene status. The CDR3 covers 16 residues. The CDR3, as DNA: TGTGCCAGCAGCAAAGGGGTGCGGGACAGATCCTACGAGCAGTACTTC. This sequence encodes CASSKGVRDRSYEQYF.

The V call is TRBV5-1, the J call TRBJ2-3; D gene unclear. V shed 0 bases and J shed 0 bases, with 11 bases lying between them. The CDR3 has 16 residues. CDR1 and CDR2 (germline): SGHRS, YFSETQ. The CDR3 here is CASSLGNSASTDTQYF. CDR3 in DNA: TGCGCCAGCAGCTTGGGCAACTCGGCTAGCACAGATACGCAGTATTTT. The entire variable domain, with the rest obtained from reference TRBV5-1 and TRBJ2-3, is as follows: KAGVTQTPRYLIKTRGQQVTLSCSPISGHRSVSWYQQTPGQGLQFLFEYFSETQRNKGNFPGRFSGRQFSNSRSEMNVSTLELGDSALYLCASSLGNSASTDTQYFGPGTRLTVL.

The J gene is TRBJ2-2, the V gene TRBV27; 7 bases align to TRBD1. Germline values: CDR1 MNHEY, CDR2 SMNVEV (reference sequence). The trim removed 4 bases at V and 6 bases at J, leaving 8 bases unmatched. The CDR3 has 15 amino acids. CDR3 nucleotides: TGTGCCAGCAGTTCTTGGACAGGTGTCCCCGGGGAGCTGTTTTTT. Its protein product is CASSSWTGVPGELFF.

The V and J genes are TRBV27 and TRBJ2-5, with D hard to call. The CDR3 spans 11 residues. The germline V gene encodes CDR1 MNHEY and CDR2 SMNVEV (reference sequence). Trimming pared 5 bases from V and 14 bases from J, leaving 15 bases between. As DNA, the CDR3 is TGTGCCAGCAGTGGTTGGGATCTCCTTTACTTC. Translation: CASSGWDLLYF.

The chain employs TRBV11-3 and TRBJ2-5; 9 positions match TRBD1. Germline V gene data show CDR1 as SGHNT and CDR2 as YENEEA. This CDR3 has 15 amino acids. Unmatched junction bases numbered 4, after V lost 0 bases and J lost 5 bases. The CDR3 nucleotides read TGTGCCAGCAGCTTAGATGGACAGGGGTCCGAGACCCAGTACTTC. Protein product: CASSLDGQGSETQYF. Filled out from reference TRBV11-3 and TRBJ2-5, the complete variable domain reads EAGVVQSPRYKIIEKKQPVAFWCNPISGHNTLYWYLQNLGQGPELLIRYENEEAVDDSQLPKDRFSAERLKGVDSTLKIQPAELGDSAVYLCASSLDGQGSETQYFGPGTRLLVL.

Only a few counts were recorded for this clone. V is TRBV30 and J is TRBJ2-5, with TRBD2 identical over 7 bases. Germline CDR1 and CDR2: GTSNPN and SVGIG (reference sequence). The length of the CDR3 is 14 residues. This CDR3 is CAITRRDYRETQYF. CDR3 DNA: TGTGCAATCACCAGGAGGGACTACCGAGAGACCCAGTACTTC.

The rearrangement joins TRBV2 to TRBJ2-7, with D perhaps assigned TRBD1 or TRBD2 (5 bases each). With 4 bases removed from V and 2 bases from J, the gap between germline ends came to 12 bases. The germline gives CDR1 SNHLY, CDR2 FYNNEI. The CDR3 totals 14 residues. CDR3 DNA: TGTGCCAGCAGTGCGGGATCAGGGCCCTACGAGCAGTACTTC. Residues: CASSAGSGPYEQYF.

This chain uses TRBV5-1 with TRBJ2-1; maybe TRBD1 (5 bases). CDR1 SGHRS and CDR2 YFSETQ come from the germline V gene. Trimming removed 0 bases from V and 5 bases from J, with 9 bases in between. The CDR3 totals 14 residues. The CDR3 DNA reads TGCGCCAGCAGCTTGGGACAGTTTAACAATGAGCAGTTCTTC. Amino acids: CASSLGQFNNEQFF.

The chain employs TRBV30 and TRBJ1-1; D is possibly TRBD1 (6 bases). This CDR3 is built from 12 residues. The V gene lost 5 bases and the J gene lost 6 bases, with 13 bases spanning the gap. Germline assignment: CDR1 GTSNPN and CDR2 SVGIG (reference sequence). DNA for the CDR3: TGTGCCTGGGGTGGGCCAGGGGCTGAAGCTTTCTTT. This gives the protein CAWGGPGAEAFF. The variable domain in full, completed from reference TRBV30 and TRBJ1-1, reads SQTIHQWPATLVQPVGSPLSLECTVEGTSNPNLYWYRQAAGRGLQLLFYSVGIGQISSEVPQNLSASRPQDRQFILSSKKLLLSDSGFYLCAWGGPGAEAFFGQGTRLTVV.

J is TRBJ1-2 and V is TRBV28, with D uncertain. The CDR3 runs to 16 residues. Germline V lookup: CDR1 MDHEN, CDR2 SYDVKM. Between the trimmed V and J ends, which lost 7 bases and 0 bases, there was a span of 18 bases. CDR3 DNA: TGTGCCAGCACCTTTTCCCGGTGGAAAACTAACTATGGCTACACCTTC. Protein product: CASTFSRWKTNYGYTF.

The chain is built from TRBV29-1 and TRBJ2-1; 7 nucleotides agree with TRBD2. After removal of 3 bases from V and 8 bases from J, the junction contained 10 bases not matched to a gene. CDR3 length: 14 residues. Per germline, CDR1 SQVTM and CDR2 ANQGSEA. The CDR3 loop is CSVEGLADGYEQFF. In DNA form, the CDR3 reads TGCAGCGTTGAGGGTCTAGCGGATGGTTATGAGCAGTTCTTC.

V usage is TRBV5-1 and J usage is TRBJ2-2; TRBD2 agrees at 9 bases. Per germline, CDR1 SGHRS and CDR2 YFSETQ. The CDR3 consists of 15 residues. V trimming: 4 bases; J trimming: 6 bases; junction bases outside the gene matches: 7. The CDR3 spells CASSPPAGGSGELFF. The CDR3 nucleotides are TGCGCCAGCAGCCCGCCGGCGGGAGGGTCCGGGGAGCTGTTTTTT.

The genes are TRBV15 and TRBJ1-1; the D is unclear. V lost 0 bases, J lost 1 base, and 6 bases lay in between. The CDR3 has 14 amino acids. Germline lookup yields CDR1 LNHNV and CDR2 YYDKDF (reference sequence). This CDR3 is CATSREIGNTEAFF. CDR3 coding DNA: TGTGCCACCAGCAGAGAGATAGGGAACACTGAAGCTTTCTTT.

The genes are TRBV4-3 and TRBJ2-5, with a weak D call TRBD2 (5 bases). V was shortened by 1 base and J by 4 bases, with 7 bases between the two germline ends. Germline CDR1 reads LGHNA; CDR2 reads YSLEER. This CDR3 is built from 13 residues. CDR3 amino acids: CASSQVAGETQYF. The CDR3 DNA is TGCGCCAGCAGCCAAGTCGCGGGAGAGACCCAGTACTTC.

V is TRBV27 and J is TRBJ2-1; either TRBD1 or TRBD2 may supply D (5 bases each). The CDR3 totals 15 residues. Trimming left V 8 bases short and J 3 bases short, with 17 bases between. Germline CDR1 and CDR2: MNHEY and SMNVEV (reference sequence). The DNA for the CDR3 is TGTGCCAGCGGGGGAGTGAGGGGCTACTACAATGAGCAGTTCTTC. Protein product: CASGGVRGYYNEQFF.

V is TRBV9 and J is TRBJ1-2, with D maybe TRBD1 (5 bases). Trimming left V 2 bases short and J 4 bases short, with 9 bases between. This CDR3 region has 13 residues. From germline, CDR1 is SGDLS and CDR2 YYNGEE. In DNA form, the CDR3 reads TGTGCCAGCAGCGTCTCAGGGTTCTATGGCTACACCTTC. Translating it yields CASSVSGFYGYTF.

The rearrangement uses TRBV9 and TRBJ1-4, with 9 bases fitting TRBD1. J lost 7 bases, V lost 3 bases, and 10 bases had no gene match. Germline V gene data show CDR1 as SGDLS and CDR2 as YYNGEE. The CDR3 is 16 amino acids. The CDR3 region is CASSEGTGFGFEKLFF. CDR3 nucleotide sequence: TGTGCCAGCAGCGAAGGGACAGGGTTTGGGTTTGAAAAACTGTTTTTT.

This chain connects TRBV28 to TRBJ2-7; D is uncertain. Germline values: CDR1 MDHEN, CDR2 SYDVKM. The V and J ends lost 1 base and 5 bases respectively, with 6 bases between them. CDR3 length: 12 residues. CDR3 in amino acids: CASSLSVDEQYF. The DNA of the CDR3 is TGTGCCAGCAGTTTATCGGTGGACGAGCAGTACTTC.

The chain has TRBV13 and TRBJ2-1, with 10 bases lining up with TRBD2. This CDR3 comprises 15 residues. Trimming at V came to 8 bases and at J to 10 bases, leaving 14 bases not matched to a gene. Germline CDR1 reads PRHDT; CDR2 reads FYEKMQ (reference sequence). This CDR3 reads CASLKREGLEGEQFF. CDR3 DNA: TGTGCCAGCCTAAAGCGGGAGGGCCTTGAAGGCGAGCAGTTCTTC.

V usage is TRBV28 and J usage is TRBJ1-5; 8 bases agree with TRBD1. J lost 7 bases, V lost 6 bases, and 11 bases had no gene match. The germline gives CDR1 MDHEN, CDR2 SYDVKM. This CDR3 spans 15 amino acids. The CDR3 reads CASSLLRGPGQPQHF. The CDR3 DNA sequence: TGTGCCAGCAGCCTACTCAGGGGGCCGGGACAGCCCCAGCATTTT. The full variable domain, rest sourced from reference TRBV28 and TRBJ1-5, is DVKVTQSSRYLVKRTGEKVFLECVQDMDHENMFWYRQDPGLGLRLIYFSYDVKMKEKGDIPEGYSVSREKKERFSLILESASTNQTSMYLCASSLLRGPGQPQHFGDGTRLSIL.

The rearrangement uses TRBV4-1 and TRBJ1-5; possibly TRBD1 for D (5 bases). This CDR3 has 15 amino acids. V gave up 4 bases and J gave up 5 bases, with 15 bases separating them. The germline gives CDR1 MGHRA, CDR2 YSYEKL. The CDR3 region has the DNA TGCGCCAGCAGCCCAAGGGACTTTTCGGATCAGCCCCAGCATTTT. Its protein is CASSPRDFSDQPQHF.

The genes are TRBV6-5 and TRBJ1-5; D is unclear. CDR3 length: 13 residues. The germline V gene encodes CDR1 MNHEY and CDR2 SVGAGI. Trimming took 0 bases from V and 10 from J, leaving 10 bases between them. The CDR3 sequence: CASSYSQTSPQHF. The CDR3 DNA reads as TGTGCCAGCAGTTACTCGCAAACTTCTCCCCAGCATTTT.

As for this clone: At one end the junction does not follow the germline gene, possibly because of a read error. The rearrangement joins TRBV7-7 to TRBJ2-2; tentative D call: TRBD1 (5 bases). Germline CDR1 is SSHAT and CDR2 is FNYEAQ (reference sequence). This CDR3 is 13 amino acids long. CDR3 loop: CASSTGGTGELFF. The CDR3, as DNA: TGTGCTAGCAGCACAGGTGGAACCGGGGAGCTGTTTTTT.

The gene calls are TRBV9 and TRBJ1-5; D gene unclear. CDR1 is SGDLS, CDR2 YYNGEE, per germline. The CDR3 is 15 amino acids. V was clipped by 0 bases and J by 6 bases, with 13 bases between them. The CDR3 loop reads CASSVEGHSGQPQHF. As DNA, the CDR3 is TGTGCCAGCAGCGTAGAAGGCCACTCGGGTCAGCCCCAGCATTTT.

This clone occurred once. This chain connects TRBV5-8 to TRBJ2-7; TRBD2 aligns across 11 bases. J was trimmed by 3 bases and V by 5 bases; bases with no gene match: 4. Germline CDR1 and CDR2: SGHTS and YDEGEE. The CDR3 spans 14 residues. The chain's CDR3 is CASRLAGGVYEQYF. The DNA of the CDR3 is TGTGCCAGCAGGCTAGCGGGAGGCGTCTACGAGCAGTACTTC.

V and J are TRBV11-1 and TRBJ2-7; D gene uncertain. The CDR3 contains 12 residues. Germline-derived CDR1 and CDR2 are SGHAT and FQDESV (reference sequence). The V and J ends lost 5 bases and 0 bases respectively, with 5 bases between them. For the CDR3, the DNA is TGTGCCAGCAGCCCGGACTCCTACGAGCAGTACTTC. This encodes CASSPDSYEQYF.

This clone was seen at least ten times. This chain links TRBV7-2 with TRBJ2-1; D may be TRBD2 (6 bases). The germline CDR1 and CDR2 sequences are SGHTA and FQGNSA. The CDR3 spans 14 residues. V was shortened by 6 bases and J by 4 bases, with 13 bases between the two germline ends. CDR3 protein: CASRAISGYNEQFF. The DNA of the CDR3 is TGTGCCAGCAGAGCCATCAGCGGGTACAATGAGCAGTTCTTC.

The chain uses TRBV19 and TRBJ2-4; TRBD2 might be the D (5 bases). CDR1 is LNHDA and CDR2 is SQIVND in the germline V gene (reference sequence). Trimming pared 5 bases from V and 13 bases from J, leaving 15 bases between. This CDR3 comprises 12 residues. The CDR3 coding sequence is TGTGCCAGTAGTCTACACCAGGAGGTACAGTACTTC. This gives the protein CASSLHQEVQYF.